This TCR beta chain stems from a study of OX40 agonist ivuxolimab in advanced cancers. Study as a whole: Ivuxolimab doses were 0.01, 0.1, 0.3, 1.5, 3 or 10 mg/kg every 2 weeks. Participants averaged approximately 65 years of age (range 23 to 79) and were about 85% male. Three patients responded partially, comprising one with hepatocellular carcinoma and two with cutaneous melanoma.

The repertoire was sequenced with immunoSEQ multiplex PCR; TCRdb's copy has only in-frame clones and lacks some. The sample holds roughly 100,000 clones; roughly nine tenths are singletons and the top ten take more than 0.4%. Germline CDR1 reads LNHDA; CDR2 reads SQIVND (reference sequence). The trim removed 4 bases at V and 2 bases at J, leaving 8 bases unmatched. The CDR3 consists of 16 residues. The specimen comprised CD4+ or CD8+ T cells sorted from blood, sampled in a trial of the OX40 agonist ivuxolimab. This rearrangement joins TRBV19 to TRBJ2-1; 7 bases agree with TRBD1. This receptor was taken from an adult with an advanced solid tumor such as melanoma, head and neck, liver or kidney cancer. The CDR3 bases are TGTGCCAGTAGTAGGACAGGTAGTGCAGCCTACAATGAGCAGTTCTTC. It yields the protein CASSRTGSAAYNEQFF.